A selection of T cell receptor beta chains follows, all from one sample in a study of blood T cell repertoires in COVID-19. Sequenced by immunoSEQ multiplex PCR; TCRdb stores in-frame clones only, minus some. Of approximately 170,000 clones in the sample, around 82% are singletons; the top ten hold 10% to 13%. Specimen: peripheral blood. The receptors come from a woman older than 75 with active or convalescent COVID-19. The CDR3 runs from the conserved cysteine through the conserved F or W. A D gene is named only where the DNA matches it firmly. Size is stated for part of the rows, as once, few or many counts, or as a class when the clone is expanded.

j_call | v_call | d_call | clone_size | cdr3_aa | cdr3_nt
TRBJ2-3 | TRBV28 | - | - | CASSPRGSRTDTQYF | TGTGCCAGCAGCCCCAGGGGATCACGCACAGATACGCAGTATTTT
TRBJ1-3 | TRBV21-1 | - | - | CASSKVTGSGNTIYF | TGTGCCAGCAGCAAAGTTACGGGCTCTGGAAACACCATATATTTT
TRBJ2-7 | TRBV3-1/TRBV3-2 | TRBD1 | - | CASSQGQGRYEQYF | TGTGCCAGCAGCCAAGGACAGGGCCGGTACGAGCAGTACTTC
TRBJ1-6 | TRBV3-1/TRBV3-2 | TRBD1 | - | CASSHLDRGRGNSPLHF | TGTGCCAGCAGCCACCTTGACAGGGGGCGCGGTAATTCACCCCTCCACTTT
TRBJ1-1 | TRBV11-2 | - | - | CASSRGRTNTEAFF | TGTGCCAGCAGCCGCGGGAGGACGAACACTGAAGCTTTCTTT
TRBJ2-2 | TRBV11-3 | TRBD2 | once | CASSSAAGATGELFF | TGTGCCAGCAGCTCGGCAGCGGGAGCTACCGGGGAGCTGTTTTTT
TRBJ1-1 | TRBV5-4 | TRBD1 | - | CASMPRTGTNTEAFF | TGTGCCAGCATGCCCCGGACAGGGACGAACACTGAAGCTTTCTTT
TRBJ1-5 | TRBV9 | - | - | CASSRAGDNQPQHF | TGTGCCAGCAGCCGGGCCGGGGACAATCAGCCCCAGCATTTT
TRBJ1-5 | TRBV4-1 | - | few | CASSQPTGRRGQPQHF | TGCGCCAGCAGCCAACCTACAGGGAGAAGGGGTCAGCCCCAGCATTTT
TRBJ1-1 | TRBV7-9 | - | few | CASSLRGRTEAFF | TGTGCCAGCAGCTTACGAGGGAGGACTGAAGCTTTCTTT
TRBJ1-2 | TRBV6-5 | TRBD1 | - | CASRDRGGSYGYTF | TGTGCCAGCAGGGACAGGGGGGGGAGCTATGGCTACACCTTC
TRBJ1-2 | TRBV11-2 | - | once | CASSPEGDGYGYTF | TGTGCCAGCAGCCCCGAGGGGGATGGCTATGGCTACACCTTC
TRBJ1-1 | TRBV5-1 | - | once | CASSYGVRDTEAFF | TGCGCCAGCAGCTACGGGGTAAGGGACACTGAAGCTTTCTTT
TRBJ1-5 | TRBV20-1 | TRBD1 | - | CSASPRTGGNQPQHF | TGCAGTGCCAGTCCCCGGACAGGGGGCAATCAGCCCCAGCATTTT
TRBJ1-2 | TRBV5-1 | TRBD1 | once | CASSSLGTDFYGYTF | TGCGCCAGCAGCTCCCTCGGGACAGACTTTTATGGCTACACCTTC
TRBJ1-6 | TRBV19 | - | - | CASKYRADNSPLHF | TGTGCCAGTAAATACAGGGCAGATAATTCACCCCTCCACTTT
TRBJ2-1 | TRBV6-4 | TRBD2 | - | CASRREAASNEQFF | TGTGCCAGCAGGCGGGAGGCAGCGAGTAATGAGCAGTTCTTC
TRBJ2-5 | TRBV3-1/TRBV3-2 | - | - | CASNRYQETQYF | TGTGCCAGTAATCGTTACCAAGAGACCCAGTACTTC
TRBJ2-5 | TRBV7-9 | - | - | CASSKGTGQETQYF | TGTGCCAGCAGCAAAGGTACAGGGCAAGAGACCCAGTACTTC
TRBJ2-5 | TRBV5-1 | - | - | CASSPQTQETQYF | TGCGCCAGCAGCCCTCAGACACAAGAGACCCAGTACTTC
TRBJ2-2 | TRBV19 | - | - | CASQDWAGELFF | TGTGCCAGCCAGGATTGGGCCGGGGAGCTGTTTTTT
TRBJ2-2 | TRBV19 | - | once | CASSITQGKGGGSGELFF | TGTGCCAGTAGTATAACTCAGGGGAAGGGAGGGGGGAGCGGGGAGCTGTTTTTT
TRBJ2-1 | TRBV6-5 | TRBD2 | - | CASTDGLAGINEQFF | TGTGCCAGCACCGACGGACTAGCGGGAATAAATGAGCAGTTCTTC
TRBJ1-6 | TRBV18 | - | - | CASSLDRDWINSPLHF | TGTGCCAGCTCACTTGACCGGGACTGGATAAATTCACCCCTCCACTTT
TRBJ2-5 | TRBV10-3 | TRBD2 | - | CATRDRASGPQETQYF | TGTGCCACCAGGGATAGGGCTAGCGGACCCCAAGAGACCCAGTACTTC
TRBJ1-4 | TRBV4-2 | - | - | CASSPQAFGNEKLFF | TGTGCCAGCAGCCCTCAGGCGTTTGGTAATGAAAAACTGTTTTTT
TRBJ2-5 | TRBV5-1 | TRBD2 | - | CASSTSGGQETQYF | TGCGCCAGCAGTACTAGCGGGGGGCAAGAGACCCAGTACTTC
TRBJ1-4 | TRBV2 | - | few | CASTVAGRNEKLFF | TGTGCCAGCACGGTAGCAGGGCGTAATGAAAAACTGTTTTTT
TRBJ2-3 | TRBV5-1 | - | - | CASGGGAETDTQYF | TGCGCCAGCGGAGGGGGCGCGGAGACAGATACGCAGTATTTT
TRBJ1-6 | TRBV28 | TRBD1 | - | CASDYRGASPLHF | TGTGCCAGCGATTACAGGGGGGCTTCACCCCTCCACTTT
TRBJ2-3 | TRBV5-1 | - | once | CASSFPRDTQYF | TGCGCCAGCAGCTTCCCGAGGGATACGCAGTATTTT
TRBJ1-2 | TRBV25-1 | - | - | CASSAGWNNGYTF | TGTGCCAGCAGCGCAGGGTGGAACAATGGCTACACCTTC
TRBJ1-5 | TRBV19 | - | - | CATTGGNRPQHF | TGTGCCACTACGGGAGGGAATCGGCCCCAGCATTTT
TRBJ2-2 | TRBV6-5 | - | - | CASKPLSNTGELFF | TGTGCCAGCAAGCCCCTATCGAACACCGGGGAGCTGTTTTTT
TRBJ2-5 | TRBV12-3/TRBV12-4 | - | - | CASSLGGGKTQYF | TGTGCCAGCAGTTTAGGGGGAGGAAAGACCCAGTACTTC
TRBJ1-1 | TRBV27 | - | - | CASTLREGTEAFF | TGTGCCAGCACCCTCCGCGAGGGCACTGAAGCTTTCTTT
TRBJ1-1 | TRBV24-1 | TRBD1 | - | CATSDASTGDTEAFF | TGTGCCACCAGTGATGCTTCGACAGGGGATACTGAAGCTTTCTTT
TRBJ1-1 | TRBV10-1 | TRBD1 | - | CASSDYRTGVEAFF | TGCGCCAGCAGTGACTATCGGACAGGGGTTGAAGCTTTCTTT
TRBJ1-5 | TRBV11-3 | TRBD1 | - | CASSLGRDSGNQPQHF | TGTGCCAGCAGCTTAGGCCGGGACAGCGGCAATCAGCCCCAGCATTTT
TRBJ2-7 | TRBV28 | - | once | CASSRGRYEQYF | TGTGCCAGCAGCCGCGGTCGGTACGAGCAGTACTTC
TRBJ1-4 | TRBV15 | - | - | CATSRGGGRVTNEKLFF | TGTGCCACCAGCAGAGGGGGGGGCCGGGTGACTAATGAAAAACTGTTTTTT
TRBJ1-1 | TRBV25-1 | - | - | CASSEWQGEAFF | TGTGCCAGCAGTGAATGGCAGGGTGAAGCTTTCTTT
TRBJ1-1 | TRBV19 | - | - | CASSIRVGVNTEAFF | TGTGCCAGTAGTATCAGGGTAGGGGTGAACACTGAAGCTTTCTTT
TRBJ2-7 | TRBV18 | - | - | CASSPTDSNEQYF | TGTGCCAGCTCACCAACGGACAGTAACGAGCAGTACTTC
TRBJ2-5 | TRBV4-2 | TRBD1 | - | CASSQDGTGRGETQYF | TGTGCCAGCAGCCAAGATGGGACAGGGAGGGGAGAGACCCAGTACTTC
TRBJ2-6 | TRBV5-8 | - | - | CASSLGLTAGANVLTF | TGTGCCAGCAGCTTGGGGTTAACAGCTGGGGCCAACGTCCTGACTTTC
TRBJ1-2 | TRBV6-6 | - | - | CASSLTGFNYGYTF | TGTGCCAGCAGTTTAACAGGGTTTAACTATGGCTACACCTTC
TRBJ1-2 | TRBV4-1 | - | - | CASSQITGVNGYTF | TGCGCCAGCAGCCAAATTACGGGGGTAAATGGCTACACCTTC
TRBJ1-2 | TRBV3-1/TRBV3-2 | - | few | CASSPLGAYGYTF | TGTGCCAGCAGCCCCCTGGGGGCTTATGGCTACACCTTC
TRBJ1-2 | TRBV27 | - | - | CASISTREPTF | TGTGCCAGCATTTCTACTCGGGAACCCACCTTC
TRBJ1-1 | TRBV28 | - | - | CASSLGGEVTEAFF | TGTGCCAGCAGTTTAGGCGGAGAAGTCACTGAAGCTTTCTTT
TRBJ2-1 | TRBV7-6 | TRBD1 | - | CASSPTGQEYNEQFF | TGTGCCAGCAGCCCGACGGGACAGGAATACAATGAGCAGTTCTTC
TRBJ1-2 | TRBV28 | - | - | CASSGSYGYTF | TGTGCCAGTTCGGGGAGCTATGGCTACACCTTC